One sample yielded the 27 T cell receptor beta chains listed below, sequenced in a study of blood T cell repertoires in COVID-19. Assay used: immunoSEQ multiplex PCR; TCRdb lists only in-frame clones, some missing. Altogether around 130,000 clones are present, approximately 90% being singletons, with the ten largest covering 2% to 2.5%. The source material was peripheral blood. Receptor source: a woman in her 50s with acute or convalescent COVID-19.

The chain uses TRBV18 and TRBJ1-2, with D hard to call. The CDR3 has 13 amino acids. V was pared by 3 bases and J by 2 bases, with 7 bases between. The germline CDR1 and CDR2 sequences are KGHSH and LQKENI. In DNA form, the CDR3 reads TGTGCCAGCTCACCGTCTAGAAACTATGGCTACACCTTC. It encodes CASSPSRNYGYTF.

The chain recombines TRBV10-3 with TRBJ2-5; a possible D gene is TRBD2 (6 bases). The CDR3 totals 14 residues. Trimming stripped 4 bases from V and 3 bases from J, with 12 bases between. Germline assignment: CDR1 ENHRY and CDR2 SYGVKD. CDR3 sequence reads: CAISARETKETQYF. The CDR3 DNA follows: TGTGCCATCAGTGCCCGGGAGACTAAAGAGACCCAGTACTTC.

The V call is TRBV19, the J call TRBJ1-2; 8 bases agree with TRBD1. Per the germline V gene, CDR1 is LNHDA and CDR2 is SQIVND (reference sequence). CDR3 length: 15 residues. V lost 2 bases and J lost 4; bases outside the gene matches: 6. The CDR3 region has the DNA TGTGCCAGTAGTATACCTGGAGACAGGGGCTATGGCTACACCTTC. Amino acid sequence: CASSIPGDRGYGYTF. Complete variable domain (other parts from reference TRBV19 and TRBJ1-2): DGGITQSPKYLFRKEGQNVTLSCEQNLNHDAMYWYRQDPGQGLRLIYYSQIVNDFQKGDIAEGYSVSREKKESFPLTVTSAQKNPTAFYLCASSIPGDRGYGYTFGSGTRLTVV.

V usage is TRBV6-5 and J usage is TRBJ2-3, with a tentative D call TRBD2 (6 bases). The CDR3 spans 15 residues. From germline, CDR1 is MNHEY and CDR2 SVGAGI. The CDR3 DNA sequence: TGTGGGGCCAGGGTAGCGGCGTATAGCACAGATACGCAGTATTTT. Translation gives CGARVAAYSTDTQYF.

The V gene is TRBV14, the J gene TRBJ2-7; 10 bases match TRBD2. CDR3 length: 17 residues. J lost 2 bases, V lost 0 bases, and 7 bases had no gene match. Germline CDR1 SGHDN, CDR2 FVKESK. The CDR3 protein is CASSQDRLAGATYEQYF. In DNA, the CDR3 is TGTGCCAGCAGCCAAGATCGGCTAGCGGGGGCTACCTACGAGCAGTACTTC.

This chain joins TRBV7-3 and TRBJ2-1, with a weak D call TRBD1 (6 bases). The CDR3 consists of 15 residues. Trimming pared 5 bases from V and 0 bases from J, leaving 11 bases between. Germline lookup yields CDR1 SGHTA and CDR2 FQGTGA. The CDR3 sequence is CASSPYRDSYNEQFF. The CDR3 nucleotides read TGTGCCAGCAGCCCCTACAGGGACTCCTACAATGAGCAGTTCTTC.

This chain joins TRBV12-3 or TRBV12-4 and TRBJ2-7; weak D call: TRBD1 (6 bases). V was trimmed by 4 bases and J by 3 bases, leaving 7 bases between them. This CDR3 comprises 12 residues. CDR3 loop: CASSSGVYEQYF. The DNA for the CDR3 is TGTGCCAGCAGTTCAGGGGTCTACGAGCAGTACTTC.

This clone came up once. J is TRBJ2-1 and V is TRBV7-3; D possibly corresponds to TRBD2 (6 bases). Germline values: CDR1 SGHTA, CDR2 FQGTGA. V gave up 4 bases and J gave up 2 bases, with 12 bases separating them. CDR3 length: 15 residues. DNA of the CDR3: TGTGCCAGCAGCTCCGGCGGGGTGGCCTACAATGAGCAGTTCTTC. Translation gives CASSSGGVAYNEQFF.

The chain links TRBV4-2 to TRBJ2-3; perhaps TRBD2 as D (6 bases). The CDR3 is made up of 16 amino acids. Germline V gene lookup returns CDR1 LGHNA and CDR2 YNFKEQ. The ends were cut back, 0 bases at V and 1 base at J, with 11 bases in the middle. In DNA, the CDR3 is TGTGCCAGCAGCCAAGATCTCGGCGGGGGCACAGATACGCAGTATTTT. Amino acid sequence: CASSQDLGGGTDTQYF.

This clone was recorded a few times. This chain uses TRBV6-5 with TRBJ2-2; the D gene is possibly TRBD2 (6 bases). The V and J ends lost 9 bases and 0 bases respectively, with 11 bases between them. CDR1 is MNHEY and CDR2 is SVGAGI in the germline V gene. The CDR3 extends over 14 amino acids. CDR3 DNA sequence: TGTGCCAGGGCGGGACCTACGAACACCGGGGAGCTGTTTTTT. Its protein product is CARAGPTNTGELFF.

The CDR3: CASSPKASGEQFF. The CDR3 DNA sequence: TGTGCCAGCTCACCAAAGGCTAGCGGTGAGCAGTTCTTC. The gene calls are TRBV18 and TRBJ2-1; 7 bases align to TRBD2. CDR1 is KGHSH and CDR2 is LQKENI in the germline V gene. The CDR3 consists of 13 residues. V shed 2 bases and J 9 bases; nucleotides not matched to a gene: 4.

This chain joins TRBV7-9 and TRBJ2-6, with 7 bases fitting TRBD1. Germline CDR1 is SEHNR and CDR2 is FQNEAQ (reference sequence). The V gene end was trimmed by 6 bases and the J gene end by 0 bases; junction bases not matched to a gene: 8. The CDR3 runs to 17 residues. CDR3 nucleotides: TGTGCCAGCAGACAGGGACAGCTCCTCTCTGGGGCCAACGTCCTGACTTTC. The encoded protein is CASRQGQLLSGANVLTF.

The V call is TRBV19, the J call TRBJ1-5; no clear D. The V end lost 4 bases, the J end lost 3 bases, and 19 bases lay between the germline ends. Germline lookup yields CDR1 LNHDA and CDR2 SQIVND (reference sequence). The CDR3 consists of 17 residues. CDR3 sequence: CASSTLPGVTSNQPQHF. CDR3 DNA sequence: TGTGCCAGTAGTACCCTCCCGGGAGTGACCTCCAATCAGCCCCAGCATTTT.

The chain has TRBV6-5 and TRBJ2-1; 11 bases map to TRBD2. CDR3 length equals 14 residues. Germline trimming cut 5 bases from V and 6 bases from J; bases unmatched to any gene: 3. Germline values: CDR1 MNHEY, CDR2 SVGAGI. Here the CDR3 DNA reads TGTGCCAGCAGTACCGGGACTAGCGGCAATGAGCAGTTCTTC. This sequence encodes CASSTGTSGNEQFF.

This chain joins TRBV5-4 and TRBJ1-3; TRBD1 might be the D (6 bases). V lost 4 bases to trimming and J lost 0 bases, with 11 bases between them. Per the germline V gene, CDR1 is SGHNT and CDR2 is YYREEE (reference sequence). This CDR3 is 15 amino acids long. The CDR3 region is CASSTGGASGNTIYF. The CDR3 DNA is TGTGCCAGCAGCACGGGGGGGGCCTCTGGAAACACCATATATTTT.

J is TRBJ1-1 and V is TRBV5-1; D call uncertain. The CDR3 totals 16 residues. Germline assignment: CDR1 SGHRS and CDR2 YFSETQ. Trimming pared 3 bases from V and 4 bases from J, leaving 19 bases between. This chain's CDR3 is CASSWTGVGGPTEAFF. The CDR3, as DNA: TGCGCCAGCAGCTGGACCGGGGTAGGAGGCCCCACTGAAGCTTTCTTT. Supplemented by reference TRBV5-1 and TRBJ1-1, the full variable domain reads KAGVTQTPRYLIKTRGQQVTLSCSPISGHRSVSWYQQTPGQGLQFLFEYFSETQRNKGNFPGRFSGRQFSNSRSEMNVSTLELGDSALYLCASSWTGVGGPTEAFFGQGTRLTVV.

V gene TRBV5-1 combines with J gene TRBJ1-1; 9 bases are a match to TRBD1. The ends lost 4 bases at V and 3 bases at J; junction bases unmatched: 7. CDR1 is SGHRS and CDR2 is YFSETQ in the germline V gene. The CDR3 consists of 15 residues. This CDR3 reads CASSTGQGGYTEAFF. CDR3 coding DNA: TGCGCCAGCAGCACGGGACAGGGCGGATACACTGAAGCTTTCTTT. The full variable domain, with the rest looked up from reference TRBV5-1 and TRBJ1-1, is KAGVTQTPRYLIKTRGQQVTLSCSPISGHRSVSWYQQTPGQGLQFLFEYFSETQRNKGNFPGRFSGRQFSNSRSEMNVSTLELGDSALYLCASSTGQGGYTEAFFGQGTRLTVV.

This clone was observed once. This rearrangement joins TRBV6-5 to TRBJ2-1; possible D gene TRBD2, 6 bases. The CDR3 runs to 14 residues. Germline CDR1 is MNHEY and CDR2 is SVGAGI. The V end was cut by 3 bases, the J end by 6 bases, with 12 bases between. The CDR3 DNA is TGTGCCAGCAGTTATTCGGCGGGGAGCAATGAGCAGTTCTTC. Amino acids: CASSYSAGSNEQFF.

The chain couples TRBV24-1 to TRBJ1-2; 10 positions match TRBD1. Germline loops: CDR1 KGHDR, CDR2 SFDVKD. The CDR3 spans 16 residues. J gave up 6 bases and V 3 bases, and 9 bases lay outside the gene matches. The CDR3 here is CATSDPGQGPTNGYTF. As DNA, the CDR3 is TGTGCCACCAGTGATCCGGGACAGGGGCCAACCAATGGCTACACCTTC.

The J gene is TRBJ2-7, the V gene TRBV5-1, with TRBD2 matching over 11 bases. Germline V gene data show CDR1 as SGHRS and CDR2 as YFSETQ. Germline trimming cut 0 bases from V and 5 bases from J; bases unmatched to any gene: 7. This CDR3 contains 16 residues. The CDR3 coding sequence is TGCGCCAGCAGCTTGGCCCGGGGACTAGCGGCCGACGAGCAGTACTTC. It encodes CASSLARGLAADEQYF.

The chain carries TRBV30 and TRBJ2-5; D perhaps matches TRBD2 (5 bases). CDR1 and CDR2 from the germline V gene are GTSNPN and SVGIG (reference sequence). The CDR3 spans 14 residues. Deletions cut 1 base from V and 5 bases from J, with 14 bases between. CDR3 DNA sequence: TGTGCCTGGAGTGGTGTGGCGGGCCTCGAGACCCAGTACTTC. Protein product: CAWSGVAGLETQYF.

This clone appeared a few times. CDR3 sequence: CAWTRFNSPLHF. CDR3 in DNA: TGTGCCTGGACGCGTTTTAATTCACCCCTCCACTTT. The gene calls are TRBV30 and TRBJ1-6, with D uncertain. CDR3 length: 12 amino acids. V was cut by 4 bases and J by 6 bases, with 7 bases left in between. Germline CDR1 is GTSNPN and CDR2 is SVGIG (reference sequence).

V gene TRBV18 combines with J gene TRBJ1-2; TRBD1 might be the D (5 bases). The CDR3 runs 13 residues. Trimming took off 3 bases at V and 8 bases at J, with 13 bases between the two ends. Germline V gene sequence: CDR1 KGHSH, CDR2 LQKENI. CDR3 sequence reads: CASSPGGAGGYTF. The CDR3 DNA is TGTGCCAGCTCACCCGGAGGGGCGGGCGGCTACACCTTC.

V is TRBV6-5 and J is TRBJ1-2; 8 bases are a match to TRBD1. This CDR3 spans 13 amino acids. Germline loops: CDR1 MNHEY, CDR2 SVGAGI. Trimming removed 4 bases from V and 8 bases from J; junction bases left unmatched: 6. The CDR3 loop reads CASSSDRARGYTF. The CDR3 DNA is TGTGCCAGCAGTTCGGACAGGGCGAGAGGCTACACCTTC.

The chain recombines TRBV7-2 with TRBJ2-6; 7 bases align to TRBD1. The CDR3 length is 15 residues. J was trimmed by 2 bases and V by 4 bases; bases with no gene match: 2. Germline CDR1 SGHTA, CDR2 FQGNSA. CDR3 residues: CASSSGQPGANVLTF. In DNA, the CDR3 is TGTGCCAGCAGCTCGGGACAGCCTGGGGCCAACGTCCTGACTTTC.

This chain joins TRBV9 and TRBJ2-1; 10 positions agree with TRBD1. V lost 3 bases to trimming and J lost 7 bases; unmatched junction nucleotides: 7. Looked up from germline, CDR1 is SGDLS and CDR2 is YYNGEE. The CDR3 runs 15 residues. Here the CDR3 DNA reads TGTGCCAGCAGCGGGGACAGGGGTGCGTCGAATGAGCAGTTCTTC. Its protein product is CASSGDRGASNEQFF.

The chain links TRBV7-8 to TRBJ2-1; 10 positions agree with TRBD2. The CDR3 consists of 17 residues. V gave up 1 base and J gave up 0 bases; unmatched junction bases: 3. The germline CDR1 and CDR2 sequences are SGHVS and FQNEAQ. The CDR3 loop reads CASSLGASGSSYNEQFF. CDR3 bases: TGTGCCAGCAGCTTAGGGGCTAGCGGGAGCTCCTACAATGAGCAGTTCTTC.